The source of this T cell receptor (beta chain) is a study of human T cells and chemical hapten exposure. General study points: Among expanded TCRs, significantly more large CDR3 similarity clusters formed than among controls.

At least ten counts were recorded for this clonotype. What it binds is unknown. Library preparation tagged each individual cDNA molecule with a unique molecular identifier. Original handling: Samples ranged from about 23,224 to 690,600 TCRs, with a median of around 100,000. In TCRdb, the RACE reads were re-called with MiXCR into one record per CDR3 protein. It is TCRdb's table, rather than the study itself, that gives the V and J calls and clone size. The sample has 330,000 or so distinct CDR3 sequences; nearly 6.5% are singletons. As for time point: patch test 2, 6 weeks after DPC sensitization. Treatment specified: therapeutic diphenylcyclopropenone sensitization with weekly scalp DPC. Total RNA extraction was carried out from unfractionated whole blood. The CDR3 spans 12 residues. Germline V lookup: CDR1 MNHNY, CDR2 SVGAGI (reference sequence). V was pared by 5 bases and J by 8 bases, with 9 bases between.

The sequencing used whole blood, collected in connection with sensitization to the hapten diphenylcyclopropenone (DPC). This chain uses TRBV6-6 with TRBJ1-4; D ambiguous. The clonotype comes from a woman aged 18-30 years with alopecia areata. Some clones in this sample may be carry-over from other donors' samples. In DNA form, the CDR3 reads TGTGCCAGCAGTGACAAATACGAAAAACTGTTTTTT. Encoded protein: CASSDKYEKLFF.